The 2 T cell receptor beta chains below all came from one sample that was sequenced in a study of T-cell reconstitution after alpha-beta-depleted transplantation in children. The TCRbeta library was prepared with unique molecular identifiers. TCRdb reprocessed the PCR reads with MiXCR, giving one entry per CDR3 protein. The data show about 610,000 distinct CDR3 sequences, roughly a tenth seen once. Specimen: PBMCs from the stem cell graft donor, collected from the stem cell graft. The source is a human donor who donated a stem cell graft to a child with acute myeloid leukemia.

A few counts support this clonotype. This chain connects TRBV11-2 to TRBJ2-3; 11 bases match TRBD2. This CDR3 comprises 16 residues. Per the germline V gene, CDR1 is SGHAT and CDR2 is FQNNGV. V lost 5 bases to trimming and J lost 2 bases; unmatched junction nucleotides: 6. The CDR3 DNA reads TGTGCCAGCAGCCCACGACTAGCGGGACTCACAGATACGCAGTATTTT. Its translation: CASSPRLAGLTDTQYF.

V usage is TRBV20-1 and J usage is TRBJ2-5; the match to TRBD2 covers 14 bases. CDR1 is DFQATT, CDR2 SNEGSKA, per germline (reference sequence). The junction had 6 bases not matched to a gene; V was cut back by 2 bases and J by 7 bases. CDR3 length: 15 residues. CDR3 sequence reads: CSARSGTSGSGTQYF. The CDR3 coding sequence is TGCAGTGCTAGATCGGGGACTAGCGGGAGCGGGACCCAGTACTTC.